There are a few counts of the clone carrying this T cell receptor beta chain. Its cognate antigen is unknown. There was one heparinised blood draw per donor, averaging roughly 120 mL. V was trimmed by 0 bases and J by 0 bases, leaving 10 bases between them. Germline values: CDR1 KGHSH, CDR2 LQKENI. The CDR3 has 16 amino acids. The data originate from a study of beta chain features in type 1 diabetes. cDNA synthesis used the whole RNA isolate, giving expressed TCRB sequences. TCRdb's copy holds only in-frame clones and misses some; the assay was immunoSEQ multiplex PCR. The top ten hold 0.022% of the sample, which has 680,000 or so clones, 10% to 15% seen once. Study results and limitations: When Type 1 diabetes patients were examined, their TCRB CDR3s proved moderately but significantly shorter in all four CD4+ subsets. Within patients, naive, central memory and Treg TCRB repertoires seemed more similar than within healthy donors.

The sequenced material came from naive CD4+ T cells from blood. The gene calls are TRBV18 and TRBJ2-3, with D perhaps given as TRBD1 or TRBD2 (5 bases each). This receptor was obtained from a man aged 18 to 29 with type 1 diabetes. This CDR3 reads CASSPPGVESTDTQYF. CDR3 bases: TGTGCCAGCTCACCACCGGGGGTAGAGAGCACAGATACGCAGTATTTT. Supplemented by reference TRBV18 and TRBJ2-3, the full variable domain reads NAGVMQNPRHLVRRRGQEARLRCSPMKGHSHVYWYRQLPEEGLKFMVYLQKENIIDESGMPKERFSAEFPKEGPSILRIQQVVRGDSAAYFCASSPPGVESTDTQYFGPGTRLTVL.